The 3 T cell receptor beta chains listed next were all sequenced from one sample in a study of T-cell reconstitution after alpha-beta-depleted transplantation in children. For TCRbeta, the library was prepared with unique molecular identifiers. TCRdb passed the PCR reads through MiXCR, listing each CDR3 protein once. The table shows approximately 210,000 distinct CDR3 sequences, with approximately 17% occurring only once. The sample consisted of PBMCs, mostly from graft donor cells, taken 360 days after TCRalphabeta/CD19-depleted stem cell transplant. The origin of the receptors is a male patient aged 2-9 years who had a stem cell transplant for acute lymphoblastic leukemia, so the T cells may come from the graft donor.

This clonotype was counted only a few times. This chain uses TRBV7-6 with TRBJ2-5; TRBD2 agrees at 9 bases. J was trimmed by 5 bases and V by 4 bases; bases with no gene match: 8. The CDR3 covers 15 residues. From germline, CDR1 is SGHVS and CDR2 FNYEAQ. The CDR3 sequence: CASSSRLAVSETQYF. In DNA form, the CDR3 reads TGTGCCAGCAGCTCCAGACTAGCGGTGAGCGAGACCCAGTACTTC.

With respect to this clonotype: A much more abundant neighbour one base away suggests this may be a read error. The chain links TRBV4-3 to TRBJ2-7; D may be TRBD1 (5 bases). CDR3 length equals 16 residues. From germline, CDR1 is LGHNA and CDR2 YSLEER. This CDR3 reads CASNQRMGPDPYEQYF. CDR3 sequence (DNA): TGCGCCAGCAACCAACGAATGGGGCCAGACCCCTACGAGCAGTACTTC.

This chain joins TRBV6-5 and TRBJ1-1; D may be TRBD1 (5 bases). There are 15 residues in the CDR3. Germline V gene sequence: CDR1 MNHEY, CDR2 SVGAGI. V was cut by 0 bases and J by 0 bases, with 8 bases left in between. CDR3 loop: CASSYSGVVNTEAFF. The CDR3 DNA is TGTGCCAGCAGTTACTCGGGGGTTGTGAACACTGAAGCTTTCTTT.